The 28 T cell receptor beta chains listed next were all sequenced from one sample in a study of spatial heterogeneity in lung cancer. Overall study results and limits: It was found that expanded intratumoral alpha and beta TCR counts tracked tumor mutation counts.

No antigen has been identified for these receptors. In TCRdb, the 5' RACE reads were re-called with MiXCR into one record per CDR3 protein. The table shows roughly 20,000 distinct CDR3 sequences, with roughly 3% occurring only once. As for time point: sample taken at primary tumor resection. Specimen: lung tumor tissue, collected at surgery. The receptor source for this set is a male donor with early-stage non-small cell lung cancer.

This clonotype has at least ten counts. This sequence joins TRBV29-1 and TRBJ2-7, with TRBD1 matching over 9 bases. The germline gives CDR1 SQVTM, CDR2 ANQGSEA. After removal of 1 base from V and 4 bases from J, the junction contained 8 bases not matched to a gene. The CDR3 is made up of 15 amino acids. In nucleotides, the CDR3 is TGCAGCGTTGAAGGGCCCGGGACAGGGTTGTACGAGCAGTACTTC. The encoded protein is CSVEGPGTGLYEQYF.

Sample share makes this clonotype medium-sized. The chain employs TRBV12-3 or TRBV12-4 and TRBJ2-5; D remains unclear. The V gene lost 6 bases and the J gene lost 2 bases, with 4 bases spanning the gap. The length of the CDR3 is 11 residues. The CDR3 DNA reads TGTGCCAGCAGCGCACAAGAGACCCAGTACTTC. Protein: CASSAQETQYF.

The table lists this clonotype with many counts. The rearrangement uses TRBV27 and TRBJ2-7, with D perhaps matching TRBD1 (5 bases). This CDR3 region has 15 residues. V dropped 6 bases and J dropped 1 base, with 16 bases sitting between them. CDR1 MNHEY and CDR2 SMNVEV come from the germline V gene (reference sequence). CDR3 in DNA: TGTGCCAGCAGCCGCAGGGCCACCGAGTCCTACGAGCAGTACTTC. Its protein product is CASSRRATESYEQYF.

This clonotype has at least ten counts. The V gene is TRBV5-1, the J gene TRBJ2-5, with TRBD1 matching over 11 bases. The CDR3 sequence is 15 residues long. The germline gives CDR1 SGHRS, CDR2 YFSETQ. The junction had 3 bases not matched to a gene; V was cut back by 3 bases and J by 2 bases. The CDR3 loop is CASSSGTGGQETQYF. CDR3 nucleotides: TGCGCCAGCAGCTCCGGGACAGGGGGACAAGAGACCCAGTACTTC. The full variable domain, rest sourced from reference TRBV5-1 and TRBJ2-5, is KAGVTQTPRYLIKTRGQQVTLSCSPISGHRSVSWYQQTPGQGLQFLFEYFSETQRNKGNFPGRFSGRQFSNSRSEMNVSTLELGDSALYLCASSSGTGGQETQYFGPGTRLLVL.

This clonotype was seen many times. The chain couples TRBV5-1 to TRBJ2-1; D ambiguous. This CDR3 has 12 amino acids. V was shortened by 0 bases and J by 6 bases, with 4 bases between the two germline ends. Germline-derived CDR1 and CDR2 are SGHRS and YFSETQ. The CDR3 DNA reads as TGCGCCAGCAGCTTGGTCAGCAATGAGCAGTTCTTC. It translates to CASSLVSNEQFF.

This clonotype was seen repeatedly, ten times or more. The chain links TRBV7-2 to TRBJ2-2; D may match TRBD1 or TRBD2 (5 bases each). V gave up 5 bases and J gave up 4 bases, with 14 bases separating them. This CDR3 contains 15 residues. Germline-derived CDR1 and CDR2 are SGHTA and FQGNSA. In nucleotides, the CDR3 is TGTGCCAGCAGCCGGGACCCGGCAGGCACCGGGGAGCTGTTTTTT. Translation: CASSRDPAGTGELFF. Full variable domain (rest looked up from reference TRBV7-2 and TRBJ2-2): GAGVSQSPSNKVTEKGKDVELRCDPISGHTALYWYRQSLGQGLEFLIYFQGNSAPDKSGLPSDRFSAERTGGSVSTLTIQRTQQEDSAVYLCASSRDPAGTGELFFGEGSRLTVL.

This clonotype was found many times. DNA of the CDR3: TGTGCCGTCGCCGGGACAGGTGGCAATCAGCCCCAGCATTTT. Protein: CAVAGTGGNQPQHF. J is TRBJ1-5 and V is TRBV6-1; 8 positions agree with TRBD1. The germline V gene encodes CDR1 MNHNS and CDR2 SASEGT. This CDR3 has 14 residues. The V gene end was trimmed by 11 bases and the J gene end by 2 bases; junction bases not matched to a gene: 8.

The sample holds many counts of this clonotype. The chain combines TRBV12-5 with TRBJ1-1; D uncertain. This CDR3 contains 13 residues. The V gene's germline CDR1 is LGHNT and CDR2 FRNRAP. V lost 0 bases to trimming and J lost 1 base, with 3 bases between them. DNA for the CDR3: TGTGCTAGTGGTTTGGTAACGAACACTGAAGCTTTCTTT. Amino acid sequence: CASGLVTNTEAFF.

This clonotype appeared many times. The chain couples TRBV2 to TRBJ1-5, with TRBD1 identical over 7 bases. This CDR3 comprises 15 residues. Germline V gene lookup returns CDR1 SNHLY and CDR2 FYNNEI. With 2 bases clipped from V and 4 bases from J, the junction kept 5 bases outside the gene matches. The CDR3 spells CASSERQGENQPQHF. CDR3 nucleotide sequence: TGTGCCAGCAGTGAAAGGCAGGGGGAGAATCAGCCCCAGCATTTT.

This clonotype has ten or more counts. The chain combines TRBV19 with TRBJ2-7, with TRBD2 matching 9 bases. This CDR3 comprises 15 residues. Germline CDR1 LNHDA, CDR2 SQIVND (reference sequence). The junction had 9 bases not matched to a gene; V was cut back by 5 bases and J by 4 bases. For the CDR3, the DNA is TGTGCCAGTAGTCCAGTAGAAGGACTAGCGTACGAGCAGTACTTC. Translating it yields CASSPVEGLAYEQYF.

CDR3 bases: TGTGCCTGGAGCCACAGGGTCGGACAGCCCCAGCATTTT. This codes for CAWSHRVGQPQHF. The V and J genes are TRBV30 and TRBJ1-5, with D possibly matching TRBD1 (6 bases). In germline, CDR1 is GTSNPN, CDR2 SVGIG (reference sequence). The V and J ends lost 3 bases and 7 bases respectively, with 13 bases between them. The CDR3 extends over 13 amino acids. Full variable domain (remainder filled in from reference TRBV30 and TRBJ1-5): SQTIHQWPATLVQPVGSPLSLECTVEGTSNPNLYWYRQAAGRGLQLLFYSVGIGQISSEVPQNLSASRPQDRQFILSSKKLLLSDSGFYLCAWSHRVGQPQHFGDGTRLSIL.

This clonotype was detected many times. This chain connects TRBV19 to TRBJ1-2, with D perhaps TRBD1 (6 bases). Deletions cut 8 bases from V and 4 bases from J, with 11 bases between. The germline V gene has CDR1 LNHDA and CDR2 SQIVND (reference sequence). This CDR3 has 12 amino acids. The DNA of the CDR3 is TGTGCCAGTGGGGGGCAGTCCTATGGCTACACCTTC. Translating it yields CASGGQSYGYTF.

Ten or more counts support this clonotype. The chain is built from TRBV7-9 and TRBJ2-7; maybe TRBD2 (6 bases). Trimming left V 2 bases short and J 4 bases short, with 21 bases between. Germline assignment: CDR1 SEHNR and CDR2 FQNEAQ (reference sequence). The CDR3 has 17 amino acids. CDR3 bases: TGTGCCAGCAGCTTAAGTCTGGGCGCCGGGGGTCTATACGAGCAGTACTTC. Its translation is CASSLSLGAGGLYEQYF.

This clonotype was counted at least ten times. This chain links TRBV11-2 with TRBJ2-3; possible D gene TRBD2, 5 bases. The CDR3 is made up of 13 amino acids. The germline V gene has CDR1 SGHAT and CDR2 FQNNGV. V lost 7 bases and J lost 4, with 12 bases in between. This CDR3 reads CASTSLVADTQYF. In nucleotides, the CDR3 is TGTGCCAGCACCTCACTAGTTGCAGATACGCAGTATTTT. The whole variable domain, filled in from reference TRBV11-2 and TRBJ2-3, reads EAGVAQSPRYKIIEKRQSVAFWCNPISGHATLYWYQQILGQGPKLLIQFQNNGVVDDSQLPKDRFSAERLKGVDSTLKIQPAKLEDSAVYLCASTSLVADTQYFGPGTRLTVL.

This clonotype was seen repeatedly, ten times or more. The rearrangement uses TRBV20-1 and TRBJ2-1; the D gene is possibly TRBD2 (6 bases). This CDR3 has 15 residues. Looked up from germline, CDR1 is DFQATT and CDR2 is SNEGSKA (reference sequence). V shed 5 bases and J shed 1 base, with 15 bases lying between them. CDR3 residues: CSAFTSRSSYNEQFF. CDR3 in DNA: TGCAGTGCTTTTACTAGCCGATCATCCTACAATGAGCAGTTCTTC.

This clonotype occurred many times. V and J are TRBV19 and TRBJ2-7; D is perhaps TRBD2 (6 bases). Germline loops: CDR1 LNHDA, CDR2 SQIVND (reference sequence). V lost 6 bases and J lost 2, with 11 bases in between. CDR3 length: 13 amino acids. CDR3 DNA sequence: TGTGCCAGTAGCCGACTAGTTACCTACGAGCAGTACTTC. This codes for CASSRLVTYEQYF.

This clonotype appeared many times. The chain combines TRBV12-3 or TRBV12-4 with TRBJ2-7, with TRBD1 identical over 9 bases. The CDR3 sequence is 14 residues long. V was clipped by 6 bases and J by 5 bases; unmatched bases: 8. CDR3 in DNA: TGTGCCAGCAGATCCGGACAGGGGACTGACGAGCAGTACTTC. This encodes CASRSGQGTDEQYF.

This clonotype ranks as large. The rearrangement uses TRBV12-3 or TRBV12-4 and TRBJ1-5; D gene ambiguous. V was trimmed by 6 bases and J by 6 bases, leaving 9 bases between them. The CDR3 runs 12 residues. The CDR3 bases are TGTGCCAGCAGCCAAGGAGGTCAGCCCCAGCATTTT. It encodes CASSQGGQPQHF.

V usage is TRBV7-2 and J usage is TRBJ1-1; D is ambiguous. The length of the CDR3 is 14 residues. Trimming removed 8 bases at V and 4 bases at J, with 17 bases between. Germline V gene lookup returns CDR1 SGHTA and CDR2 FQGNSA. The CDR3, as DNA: TGTGCCAGCTCGCCCCGCGGAGGGCTCACTGAAGCTTTCTTT. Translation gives CASSPRGGLTEAFF. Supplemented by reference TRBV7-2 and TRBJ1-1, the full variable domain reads GAGVSQSPSNKVTEKGKDVELRCDPISGHTALYWYRQSLGQGLEFLIYFQGNSAPDKSGLPSDRFSAERTGGSVSTLTIQRTQQEDSAVYLCASSPRGGLTEAFFGQGTRLTVV.

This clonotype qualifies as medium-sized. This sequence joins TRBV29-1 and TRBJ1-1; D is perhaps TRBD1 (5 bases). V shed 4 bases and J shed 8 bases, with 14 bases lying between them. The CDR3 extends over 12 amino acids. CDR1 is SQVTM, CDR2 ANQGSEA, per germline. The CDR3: CSVVLWGEEAFF. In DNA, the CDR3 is TGCAGCGTTGTCCTCTGGGGGGAGGAAGCTTTCTTT.

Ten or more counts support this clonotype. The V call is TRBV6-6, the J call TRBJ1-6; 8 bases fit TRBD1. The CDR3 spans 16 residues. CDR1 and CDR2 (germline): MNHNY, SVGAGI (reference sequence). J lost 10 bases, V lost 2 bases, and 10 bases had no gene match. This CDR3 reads CASSYLAGTGDSPLHF. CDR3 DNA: TGTGCCAGCAGTTACCTTGCGGGGACAGGAGACTCACCCCTCCACTTT.

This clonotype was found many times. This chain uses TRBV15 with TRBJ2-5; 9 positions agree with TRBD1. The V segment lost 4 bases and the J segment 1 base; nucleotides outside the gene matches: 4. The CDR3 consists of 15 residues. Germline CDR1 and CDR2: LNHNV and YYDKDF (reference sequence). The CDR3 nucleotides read TGTGCCACCAGCACAGGACAGGGGCCCCAAGAGACCCAGTACTTC. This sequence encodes CATSTGQGPQETQYF. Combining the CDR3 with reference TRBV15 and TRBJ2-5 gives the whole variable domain DAMVIQNPRYQVTQFGKPVTLSCSQTLNHNVMYWYQQKSSQAPKLLFHYYDKDFNNEADTPDNFQSRRPNTSFCFLDIRSPGLGDTAMYLCATSTGQGPQETQYFGPGTRLLVL.

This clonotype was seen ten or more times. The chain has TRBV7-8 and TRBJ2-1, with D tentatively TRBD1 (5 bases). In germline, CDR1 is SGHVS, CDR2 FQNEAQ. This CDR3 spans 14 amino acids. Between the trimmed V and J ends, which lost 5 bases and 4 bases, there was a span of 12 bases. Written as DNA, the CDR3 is TGTGCCAGCAGCCTAGGGGAATCTTACAATGAGCAGTTCTTC. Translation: CASSLGESYNEQFF.

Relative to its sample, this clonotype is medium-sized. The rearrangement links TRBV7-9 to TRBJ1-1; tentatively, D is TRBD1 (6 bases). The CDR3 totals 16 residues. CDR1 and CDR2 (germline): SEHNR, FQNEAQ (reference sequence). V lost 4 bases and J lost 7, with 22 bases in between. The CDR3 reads CASSSTKQGYFGEAFF. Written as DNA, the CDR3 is TGTGCCAGCAGCTCCACCAAACAGGGTTACTTTGGTGAAGCTTTCTTT.

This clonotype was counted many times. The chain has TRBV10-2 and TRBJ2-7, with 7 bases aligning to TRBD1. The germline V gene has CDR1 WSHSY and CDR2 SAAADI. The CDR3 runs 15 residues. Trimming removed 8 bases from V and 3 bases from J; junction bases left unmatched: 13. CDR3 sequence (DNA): TGCGCCAGCTCCCCTCCCGGGACAGATTTCTACGAGCAGTACTTC. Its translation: CASSPPGTDFYEQYF.

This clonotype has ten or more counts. CDR3 DNA sequence: TGTGCCAGCAGATTGGGACCCACCGGGGAGCTGTTTTTT. It is translated as CASRLGPTGELFF. V and J are TRBV7-3 and TRBJ2-2, with D perhaps assigned TRBD1 or TRBD2 (5 bases each). Looked up from germline, CDR1 is SGHTA and CDR2 is FQGTGA. The CDR3 totals 13 residues. Trimming removed 6 bases at V and 4 bases at J, with 9 bases between.

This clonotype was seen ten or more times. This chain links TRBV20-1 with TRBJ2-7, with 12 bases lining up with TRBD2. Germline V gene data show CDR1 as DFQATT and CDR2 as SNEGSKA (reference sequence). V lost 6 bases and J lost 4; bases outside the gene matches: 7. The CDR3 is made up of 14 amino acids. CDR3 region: CSATLAGGKYEQYF. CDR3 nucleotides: TGCAGTGCCACTCTAGCGGGAGGGAAGTACGAGCAGTACTTC.

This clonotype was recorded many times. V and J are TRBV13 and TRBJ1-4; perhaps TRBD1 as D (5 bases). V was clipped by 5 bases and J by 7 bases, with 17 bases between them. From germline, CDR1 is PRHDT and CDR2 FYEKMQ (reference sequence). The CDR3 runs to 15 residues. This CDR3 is CASSLQQAGGEKLFF. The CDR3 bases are TGTGCCAGCAGCCTACAACAGGCGGGGGGTGAAAAACTGTTTTTT.